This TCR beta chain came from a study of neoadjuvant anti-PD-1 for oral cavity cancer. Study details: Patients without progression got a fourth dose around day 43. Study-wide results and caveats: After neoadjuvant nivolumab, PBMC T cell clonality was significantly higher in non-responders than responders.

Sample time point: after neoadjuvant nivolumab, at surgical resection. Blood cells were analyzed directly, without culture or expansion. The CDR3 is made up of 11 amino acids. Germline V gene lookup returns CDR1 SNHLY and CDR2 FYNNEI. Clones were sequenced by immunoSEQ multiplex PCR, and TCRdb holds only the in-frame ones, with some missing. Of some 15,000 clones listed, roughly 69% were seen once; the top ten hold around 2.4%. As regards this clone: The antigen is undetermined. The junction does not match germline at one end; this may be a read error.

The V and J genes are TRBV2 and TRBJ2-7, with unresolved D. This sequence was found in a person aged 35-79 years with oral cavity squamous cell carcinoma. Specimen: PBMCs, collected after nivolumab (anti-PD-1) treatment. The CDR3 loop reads CASSPSGPSTF. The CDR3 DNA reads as TGTGCCAGCAGTCCATCAGGACCTTCGACCTTC.